This TCR beta chain was identified in a study of metastatic and nonmetastatic thyroid tumors. Study-level information: The authors compared repertoires across blood and tumor or nodule tissue from malignant and benign thyroid patients. Overall study findings and caveats: In blood and tumor, TCR beta diversity was reportedly significantly higher in malignant thyroid tumors than in benign nodules.

None of the patients had undergone any treatment ahead of thyroid surgery. In this sample, this clone turned up many times. Its antigen remains unidentified. CDR3 length equals 15 residues. Germline V gene sequence: CDR1 SGHRS, CDR2 YFSETQ. Trimming removed 4 bases at V and 4 bases at J, with 15 bases between. TCRdb reprocessed the PCR reads using MiXCR. The sample holds about 59,000 clones, roughly 15% seen once. The origin of this receptor is a male donor with papillary thyroid cancer or a benign thyroid nodule (not recorded which). Some clones in this sample may be carry-over from other donors' samples. Sequences were obtained from blood. The chain is built from TRBV5-1 and TRBJ1-5, with D maybe TRBD1 (5 bases). CDR3 loop: CASSPGTGKNQPQHF. The CDR3 bases are TGCGCCAGCAGCCCAGGGACGGGCAAAAATCAGCCCCAGCATTTT.